Sequencing of this TCR beta chain was carried out in a study of response to subunit inactivated influenza vaccine. TCRdb itself ran the RT-PCR reads through MiXCR, one entry per CDR3 protein. The sample lists approximately 730,000 distinct CDR3 sequences, approximately 15% occurring once. There are 16 residues in the CDR3. Germline-derived CDR1 and CDR2 are DFQATT and SNEGSKA (reference sequence). V was clipped by 0 bases and J by 5 bases; unmatched bases: 9. This receptor was obtained from a man between 45 and 60 years old who received an inactivated influenza vaccine. The chain employs TRBV20-1 and TRBJ2-3, with 9 nucleotides matching TRBD1. The source was PBMCs from blood, collected 14 to 15 days before vaccination. As DNA, the CDR3 is TGCAGTGCTAGAGAATTCGACAGGGGGGGGATAGATACGCAGTATTTT. Protein: CSAREFDRGGIDTQYF.